The clone carrying this T cell receptor (beta chain) was picked up many times. The data derive from a study of T cells in Graves' hyperthyroidism and ophthalmopathy. Amplification of TCR beta CDR3 regions used RNA as the template. In the first-round RT-PCR of the TCR CDR3, the HTBI primer set was used. TCRdb recomputed calls from the multiplex PCR reads with MiXCR, one row per CDR3 protein. The sample yields hundreds of thousands of distinct CDR3 sequences, roughly 15% seen once. The J segment lost 5 bases and the V segment lost 4 bases, leaving 15 bases of the junction unmatched. This CDR3 region has 18 residues. Germline V gene sequence: CDR1 MGHRA, CDR2 YSYEKL. The study based diagnoses on clinical symptoms, serum thyroxine and TRAb, thyroid ultrasound and orbital computed tomography.

The sequencing input was blood. The rearrangement links TRBV4-1 to TRBJ2-1, with 9 positions matching TRBD2. The sequence was obtained from a woman between 18 and 29 years old with Graves' hyperthyroidism. The CDR3 DNA reads TGCGCCAGCAGCCCCGGCCCCTTTAGCGGGAGAGGGCACAATGAGCAGTTCTTC. It specifies CASSPGPFSGRGHNEQFF.